The rows below give T cell receptor beta chains drawn from one sample of a study of regulatory T cells in long-lasting Graves disease. TCRdb recomputed calls from the multiplex PCR reads with MiXCR, one row per CDR3 protein. Here the sample spans about half a million distinct CDR3 sequences, around 13% being singletons. This sample also belongs to another study, concerning T cells in Graves' hyperthyroidism and ophthalmopathy.

The material was peripheral blood mononuclear cells (PBMCs), obtained at new diagnosis, from a patient treated with antithyroid drugs. The source is a woman in her 30s with Graves disease. The CDR3 runs from the conserved cysteine through the conserved F or W. D genes are given only for firm matches. Clone size is stated in some rows and not others, as once, few, many or a class when expanded.

TRBD2	TRBJ2-1	TRBV11-2	.	TGTGCCAGCAGCTTAGTGGAGGGGCTAGCGGGAGGGCCCCACAATGAGCAGTTCTTC	CASSLVEGLAGGPHNEQFF
.	TRBJ2-7	TRBV9	.	TGTGCCAGCAGCGGTCACCGGGAGAACTACGAGCAGTACTTC	CASSGHRENYEQYF
.	TRBJ1-2	TRBV24-1	.	TGTGCCACCAGTGACGGGGGCCCCTTCAATGGCTACACCTTC	CATSDGGPFNGYTF
TRBD2	TRBJ2-1	TRBV20-1	.	TGCAGTGCTCAAGGACTAGCGGGCTCCTACAATGAGCAGTTCTTC	CSAQGLAGSYNEQFF
.	TRBJ2-5	TRBV7-2	many	TGTGCCAGCAGTGGGGTTGGGGCGGTAGAGACCCAGTACTTC	CASSGVGAVETQYF
TRBD2	TRBJ2-1	TRBV18	few	TGTGCCAGCTCACCCTGGGGAGGGCGCTCCTACAATGAGCAGTTCTTC	CASSPWGGRSYNEQFF
TRBD1	TRBJ1-4	TRBV2	many	TGTGCCAGCAGTGGGGACAGACCAACTAATGAAAAACTGTTTTTT	CASSGDRPTNEKLFF
.	TRBJ1-2	TRBV4-3	many	TGCGCCAGCAGCCATTCACCGAGCAGGGGCTATGGCTACACCTTC	CASSHSPSRGYGYTF
TRBD1	TRBJ2-7	TRBV10-3	many	TGTGCCATCAGTGAGTCAAGACAGGGGGCCAACTACGAGCAGTACTTC	CAISESRQGANYEQYF
.	TRBJ2-5	TRBV29-1	many	TGCAGCGTCCTCGACGGACAAGAGACCCAGTACTTC	CSVLDGQETQYF
.	TRBJ1-1	TRBV5-1	many	TGCGCCAGCAGCCCCGGGACTTCCTACACCTGGGCTTTCTTT	CASSPGTSYTWAFF
.	TRBJ2-2	TRBV10-3	many	TGTGCCATCAGGTCAGCGAACACCGGGGAGCTGTTTTTT	CAIRSANTGELFF
.	TRBJ2-3	TRBV7-3	few	TGTGCCAGCAGCTTAATGGACAGCACAGATACGCAGTATTTT	CASSLMDSTDTQYF
TRBD2	TRBJ2-3	TRBV10-3	few	TGTGCCATCATGGTAGGACTAGCGGGAATCGGAGATACGCAGTATTTT	CAIMVGLAGIGDTQYF
.	TRBJ2-1	TRBV28	.	TGTGCCAGCAGTCCTCACGCCGTCAATGAGCAGTTCTTC	CASSPHAVNEQFF
.	TRBJ1-1	TRBV6-1	medium-sized	TGTGCCAGCAGGGTAATGTGGGCCCAGACTCGTATGAACACTGAAGCTTTCTTT	CASRVMWAQTRMNTEAFF
TRBD1	TRBJ2-7	TRBV18	many	TGTGCCAGCAGCCCTGACAGGGCCACCTACGAGCAGTACTTC	CASSPDRATYEQYF
.	TRBJ2-1	TRBV4-1	.	TGCGCCAGCCATAGTTGGAGCGGAGACCGGAGCTCCTACAATGAGCAGTTCTTC	CASHSWSGDRSSYNEQFF
.	TRBJ2-7	TRBV7-9	many	TGTGCCAGCAGCTTAGGGCTATTCTACGAGCAGTACTTC	CASSLGLFYEQYF
TRBD2	TRBJ2-5	TRBV6-2/TRBV6-3	few	TGTGCCAGCAGTCCCGGGACTAGCAGCCAAGAGACCCAGTACTTC	CASSPGTSSQETQYF
TRBD2	TRBJ2-2	TRBV24-1	many	TGTGCCACCAGTAGTCCTAGCGGGAGGACCGGGGAGCTGTTTTTT	CATSSPSGRTGELFF
.	TRBJ2-3	TRBV11-3	many	TGTAAAAGGGGTGGGAGCCCCCCGGATACGCAGTATTTT	CKRGGSPPDTQYF
.	TRBJ2-1	TRBV12-3/TRBV12-4	few	TGTGCCAGCAGTGCCTCGCTCGCTAACAATGAGCAGTTCTTC	CASSASLANNEQFF
.	TRBJ2-1	TRBV7-9	many	TGTGCCAGCAGCTCCGGACGGGAGAGGTTCTATGAGCAGTTCTTC	CASSSGRERFYEQFF
.	TRBJ2-7	TRBV27	many	TGTGCCAGCAGTTCGTGGGGAATCTCCTACGAGCAGTACTTC	CASSSWGISYEQYF
.	TRBJ1-1	TRBV11-3	many	TGTGCCAGCAGCTTAGTGGGGAACACTGAAGCTTTCTTT	CASSLVGNTEAFF
TRBD1	TRBJ1-2	TRBV7-2	many	TGTGCCAGCAGCCCGGACAGGGCCTATGGCTACACCTTC	CASSPDRAYGYTF
.	TRBJ1-1	TRBV12-3/TRBV12-4	many	TGTGCCAGCACCCCCTGGGAGATTGGGGTCACTGAAGCTTTCTTT	CASTPWEIGVTEAFF
.	TRBJ2-5	TRBV7-2	few	TGTGCCAGCAGCTTAGTTACGGGGTCGCCCGGGGGAGAGACCCAGTACTTC	CASSLVTGSPGGETQYF